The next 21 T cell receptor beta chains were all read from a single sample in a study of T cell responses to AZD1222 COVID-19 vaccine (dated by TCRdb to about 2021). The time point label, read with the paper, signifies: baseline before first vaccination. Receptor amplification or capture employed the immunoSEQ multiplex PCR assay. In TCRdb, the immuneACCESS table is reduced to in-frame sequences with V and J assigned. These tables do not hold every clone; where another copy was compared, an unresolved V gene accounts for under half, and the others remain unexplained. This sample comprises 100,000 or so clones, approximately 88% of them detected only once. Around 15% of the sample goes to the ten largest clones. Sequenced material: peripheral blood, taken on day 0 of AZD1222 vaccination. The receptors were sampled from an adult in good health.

CDR3 protein: CASGLGIQGAGYTF. CDR3 sequence (DNA): TGTGCTAGTGGTTTGGGGATACAGGGGGCGGGCTACACCTTC. This rearrangement joins TRBV12-5 to TRBJ1-2; 9 bases align to TRBD1. This CDR3 has 14 residues. Germline assignment: CDR1 LGHNT and CDR2 FRNRAP. The ends lost 1 base at V and 8 bases at J; junction bases unmatched: 5. The variable domain in full, with the rest retrieved from reference TRBV12-5 and TRBJ1-2, is DARVTQTPRHKVTEMGQEVTMRCQPILGHNTVFWYRQTMMQGLELLAYFRNRAPLDDSGMPKDRFSAEMPDATLATLKIQPSEPRDSAVYFCASGLGIQGAGYTFGSGTRLTVV.

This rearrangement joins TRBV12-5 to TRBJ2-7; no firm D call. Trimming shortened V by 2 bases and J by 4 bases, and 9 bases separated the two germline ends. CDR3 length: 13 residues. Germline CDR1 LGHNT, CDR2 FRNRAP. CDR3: CASGLTPQYEQYF. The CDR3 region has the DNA TGTGCTAGTGGTTTGACTCCTCAATACGAGCAGTACTTC.

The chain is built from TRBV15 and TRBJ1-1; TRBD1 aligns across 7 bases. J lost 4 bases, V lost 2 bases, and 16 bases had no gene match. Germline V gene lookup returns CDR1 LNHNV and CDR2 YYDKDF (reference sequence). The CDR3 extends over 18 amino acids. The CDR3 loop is CATSRTRKDRVRGTEAFF. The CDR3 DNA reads TGTGCCACCAGCAGAACCCGAAAAGACAGGGTGAGGGGCACTGAAGCTTTCTTT.

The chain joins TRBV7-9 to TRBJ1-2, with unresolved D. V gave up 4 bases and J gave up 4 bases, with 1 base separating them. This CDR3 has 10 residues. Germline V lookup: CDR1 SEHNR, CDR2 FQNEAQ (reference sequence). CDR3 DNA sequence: TGTGCCAGCAGCTCCTATGGCTACACCTTC. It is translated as CASSSYGYTF.

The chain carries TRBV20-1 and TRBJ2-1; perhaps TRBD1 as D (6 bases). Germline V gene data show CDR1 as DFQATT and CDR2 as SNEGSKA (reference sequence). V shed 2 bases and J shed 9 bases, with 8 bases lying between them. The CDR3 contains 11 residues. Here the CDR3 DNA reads TGCAGTGCTAGAAGGGGGACTGAGCAGTTCTTC. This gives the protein CSARRGTEQFF.

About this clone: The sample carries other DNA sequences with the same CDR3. Here the CDR3 reads CATSRDPGNTIYF. The CDR3, as DNA: TGTGCCACCAGCAGAGATCCTGGAAACACCATATATTTT. The chain employs TRBV15 and TRBJ1-3, with D unresolved. The CDR3 loop spans 13 amino acids. The V gene lost 0 bases and the J gene lost 2 bases, with 2 bases spanning the gap. Germline V lookup: CDR1 LNHNV, CDR2 YYDKDF (reference sequence). The full variable domain, rest sourced from reference TRBV15 and TRBJ1-3, is DAMVIQNPRYQVTQFGKPVTLSCSQTLNHNVMYWYQQKSSQAPKLLFHYYDKDFNNEADTPDNFQSRRPNTSFCFLDIRSPGLGDTAMYLCATSRDPGNTIYFGEGSWLTVV.

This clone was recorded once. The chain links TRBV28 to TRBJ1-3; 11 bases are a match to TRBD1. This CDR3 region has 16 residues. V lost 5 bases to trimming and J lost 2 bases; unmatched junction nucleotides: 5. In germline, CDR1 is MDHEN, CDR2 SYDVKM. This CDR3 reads CASSQGQGEAGNTIYF. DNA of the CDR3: TGTGCCAGCAGTCAGGGACAGGGGGAAGCTGGAAACACCATATATTTT.

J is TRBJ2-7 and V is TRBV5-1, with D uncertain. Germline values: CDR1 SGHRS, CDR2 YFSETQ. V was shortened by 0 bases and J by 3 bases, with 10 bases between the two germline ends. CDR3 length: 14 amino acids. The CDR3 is CASSLESTFYEQYV. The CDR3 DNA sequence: TGCGCCAGCAGCTTGGAGTCGACGTTCTACGAGCAGTACGTC.

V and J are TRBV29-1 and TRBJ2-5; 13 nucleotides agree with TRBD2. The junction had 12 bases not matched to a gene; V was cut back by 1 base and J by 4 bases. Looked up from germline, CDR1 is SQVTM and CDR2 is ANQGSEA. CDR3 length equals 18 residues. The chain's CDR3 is CSVEAPGLAGRSRETQYF. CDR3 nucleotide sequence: TGCAGCGTTGAAGCACCGGGACTAGCGGGGAGGAGTCGAGAGACCCAGTACTTC.

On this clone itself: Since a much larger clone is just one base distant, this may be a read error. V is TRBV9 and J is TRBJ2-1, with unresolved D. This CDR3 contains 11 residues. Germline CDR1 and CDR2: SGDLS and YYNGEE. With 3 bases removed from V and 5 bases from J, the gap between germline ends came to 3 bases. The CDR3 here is CASSADNEQFF. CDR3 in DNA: TGTGCCAGCAGCGCCGACAATGAGCAGTTCTTC. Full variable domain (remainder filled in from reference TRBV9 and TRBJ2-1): DSGVTQTPKHLITATGQRVTLRCSPRSGDLSVYWYQQSLDQGLQFLIQYYNGEERAKGNILERFSAQQFPDLHSELNLSSLELGDSALYFCASSADNEQFFGPGTRLTVL.

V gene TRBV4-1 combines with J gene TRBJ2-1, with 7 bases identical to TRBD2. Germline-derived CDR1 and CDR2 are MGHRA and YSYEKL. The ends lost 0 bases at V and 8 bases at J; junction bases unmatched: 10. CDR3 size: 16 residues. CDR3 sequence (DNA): TGCGCCAGCAGCCAAGATCAGACGGGGGGACTCTATGAGCAGTTCTTC. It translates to CASSQDQTGGLYEQFF.

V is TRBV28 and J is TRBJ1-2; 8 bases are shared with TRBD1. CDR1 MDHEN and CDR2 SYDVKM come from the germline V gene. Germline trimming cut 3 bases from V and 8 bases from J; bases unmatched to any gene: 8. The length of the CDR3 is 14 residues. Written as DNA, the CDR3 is TGTGCCAGCAGTTTCGGGACAGGAAGTCTAGGCTACACCTTC. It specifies CASSFGTGSLGYTF.

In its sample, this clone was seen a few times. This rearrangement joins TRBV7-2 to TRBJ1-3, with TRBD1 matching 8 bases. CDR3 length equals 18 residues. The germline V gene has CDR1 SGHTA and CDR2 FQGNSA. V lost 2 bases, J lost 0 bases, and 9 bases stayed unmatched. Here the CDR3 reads CASSLRQGSPLSGNTIYF. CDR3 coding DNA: TGTGCCAGCAGCTTAAGACAGGGGAGCCCCCTCTCTGGAAACACCATATATTTT.

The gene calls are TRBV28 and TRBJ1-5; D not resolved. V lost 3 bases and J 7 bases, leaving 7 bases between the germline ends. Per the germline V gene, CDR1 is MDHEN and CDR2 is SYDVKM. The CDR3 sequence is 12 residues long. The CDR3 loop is CASSLDQQPQHF. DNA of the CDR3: TGTGCCAGCAGTTTGGATCAACAGCCCCAGCATTTT.

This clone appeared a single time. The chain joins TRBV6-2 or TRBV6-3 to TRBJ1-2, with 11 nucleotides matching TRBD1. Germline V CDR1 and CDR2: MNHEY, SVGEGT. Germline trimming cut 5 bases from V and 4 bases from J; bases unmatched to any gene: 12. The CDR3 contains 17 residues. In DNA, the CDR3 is TGTGCCAGCAGTCATCGGACAGGGGGCGCGCGTAGCTATGGCTACACCTTC. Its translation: CASSHRTGGARSYGYTF.

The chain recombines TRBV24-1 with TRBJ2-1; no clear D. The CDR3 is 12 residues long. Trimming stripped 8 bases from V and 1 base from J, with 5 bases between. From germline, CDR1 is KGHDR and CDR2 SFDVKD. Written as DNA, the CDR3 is TGTGCCACCACCCATTCCTACAATGAGCAGTTCTTC. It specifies CATTHSYNEQFF.

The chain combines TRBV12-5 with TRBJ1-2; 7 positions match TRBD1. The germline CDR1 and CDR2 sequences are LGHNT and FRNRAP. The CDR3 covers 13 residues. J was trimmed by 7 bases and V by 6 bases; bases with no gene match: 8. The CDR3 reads CASGIDRAGGYTF. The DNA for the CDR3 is TGTGCTAGTGGCATCGACAGGGCGGGTGGCTACACCTTC.

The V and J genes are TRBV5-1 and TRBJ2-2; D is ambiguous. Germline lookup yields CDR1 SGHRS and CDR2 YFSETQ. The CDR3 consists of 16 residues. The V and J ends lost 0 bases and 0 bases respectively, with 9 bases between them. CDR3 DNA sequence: TGCGCCAGCAGCTTGGAGGCAGGCACGAACACCGGGGAGCTGTTTTTT. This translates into CASSLEAGTNTGELFF.

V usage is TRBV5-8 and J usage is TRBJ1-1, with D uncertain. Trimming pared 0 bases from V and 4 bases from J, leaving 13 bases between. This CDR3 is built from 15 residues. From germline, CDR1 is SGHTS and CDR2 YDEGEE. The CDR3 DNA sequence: TGTGCCAGCAGCTTGGCCTGGGGTGGCGTCACTGAAGCTTTCTTT. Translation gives CASSLAWGGVTEAFF.

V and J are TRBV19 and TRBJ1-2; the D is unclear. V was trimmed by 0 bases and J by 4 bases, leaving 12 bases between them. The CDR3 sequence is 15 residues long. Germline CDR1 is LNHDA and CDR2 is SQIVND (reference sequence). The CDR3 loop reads CASSIDKRRGYGYTF. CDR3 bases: TGTGCCAGTAGTATAGATAAGCGGCGGGGCTATGGCTACACCTTC.

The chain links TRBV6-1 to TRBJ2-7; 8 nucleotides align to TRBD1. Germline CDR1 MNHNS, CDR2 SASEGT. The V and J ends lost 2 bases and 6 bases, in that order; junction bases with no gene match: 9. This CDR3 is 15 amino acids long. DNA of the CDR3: TGTGCCAGCAGTGAACCTCGGGACAGGTCGGCCGAGCAGTACGTC. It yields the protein CASSEPRDRSAEQYV.